The 18 T cell receptor beta chains given below trace back to one sample, sequenced in a study of cytomegalovirus exposure and HLA in healthy donors. Vbeta (60) and Jbeta (13) primers were used in the PCR. Assay used: immunoSEQ multiplex PCR; TCRdb lists only in-frame clones, some missing. The sample table sets out some 120,000 clones. Sequenced sample: PBMCs. The receptors derive from a young man in good health and CMV-seronegative.

The chain links TRBV5-6 to TRBJ2-7, with D perhaps matching TRBD1 (6 bases). Per the germline V gene, CDR1 is SGHDT and CDR2 is YYEEEE. This CDR3 is 15 amino acids long. Trimming stripped 4 bases from V and 2 bases from J, with 16 bases between. The CDR3 sequence: CASSLSRDMPYEQYF. As DNA, the CDR3 is TGTGCCAGCAGCCTCAGCCGGGACATGCCCTACGAGCAGTACTTC.

The chain has TRBV5-1 and TRBJ1-2; TRBD1 might be the D (5 bases). Germline lookup yields CDR1 SGHRS and CDR2 YFSETQ. V lost 0 bases, J lost 2 bases, and 8 bases lay in between. This CDR3 comprises 14 residues. CDR3 in amino acids: CASSLDRKNYGYTF. CDR3 coding DNA: TGCGCCAGCAGCTTGGACAGGAAAAACTATGGCTACACCTTC.

The chain couples TRBV9 to TRBJ1-6; 12 bases fit TRBD1. The CDR3 runs to 17 residues. Germline lookup yields CDR1 SGDLS and CDR2 YYNGEE. After removal of 2 bases from V and 3 bases from J, the junction contained 3 bases not matched to a gene. CDR3: CASSVGDRGRYNSPLHF. The CDR3 nucleotides read TGTGCCAGCAGCGTCGGGGACAGGGGGCGCTATAATTCACCCCTCCACTTT. The whole variable domain, filled in from reference TRBV9 and TRBJ1-6, reads DSGVTQTPKHLITATGQRVTLRCSPRSGDLSVYWYQQSLDQGLQFLIQYYNGEERAKGNILERFSAQQFPDLHSELNLSSLELGDSALYFCASSVGDRGRYNSPLHFGNGTRLTVT.

This CDR3 is CAWSAGGQSEQYF. The CDR3 bases are TGTGCCTGGAGTGCAGGGGGTCAGTCCGAGCAGTACTTC. The gene calls are TRBV30 and TRBJ2-7; 7 bases match TRBD1. The trim removed 1 base at V and 6 bases at J, leaving 6 bases unmatched. The CDR3 is 13 amino acids. Germline assignment: CDR1 GTSNPN and CDR2 SVGIG (reference sequence).

The CDR3 DNA sequence: TGTGCCAGCAGCTTGGGCGGGGGGGCATCCGGGGAGCTGTTTTTT. This translates into CASSLGGGASGELFF. The chain combines TRBV5-6 with TRBJ2-2; 9 positions match TRBD2. This CDR3 comprises 15 residues. V lost 0 bases to trimming and J lost 6 bases; unmatched junction nucleotides: 3. Germline CDR1 and CDR2: SGHDT and YYEEEE. Full variable domain (rest looked up from reference TRBV5-6 and TRBJ2-2): DAGVTQSPTHLIKTRGQQVTLRCSPKSGHDTVSWYQQALGQGPQFIFQYYEEEERQRGNFPDRFSGHQFPNYSSELNVNALLLGDSALYLCASSLGGGASGELFFGEGSRLTVL.

The chain carries TRBV6-1 and TRBJ1-1, with 8 positions matching TRBD1. The germline gives CDR1 MNHNS, CDR2 SASEGT. This CDR3 region has 13 residues. After removal of 4 bases from V and 8 bases from J, the junction contained 6 bases not matched to a gene. CDR3 sequence reads: CASSARTGKEAFF. The CDR3 DNA sequence: TGTGCCAGCAGTGCCCGGACAGGGAAAGAAGCTTTCTTT.

A remark on this clone: This specimen includes other DNA sequences encoding the same CDR3. J is TRBJ2-1 and V is TRBV7-9; 7 bases map to TRBD2. Germline CDR1 is SEHNR and CDR2 is FQNEAQ (reference sequence). J was trimmed by 4 bases and V by 5 bases; bases with no gene match: 11. The CDR3 totals 16 residues. CDR3 bases: TGTGCCAGCAGCCCCCGATGGGGGGGTTCTTACAATGAGCAGTTCTTC. It specifies CASSPRWGGSYNEQFF.

In regard to this clone: Other DNA sequences in this sample translate to the same CDR3. The genes are TRBV11-2 and TRBJ2-5; 10 bases align to TRBD2. Trimming at V came to 4 bases and at J to 4 bases, leaving 6 bases not matched to a gene. This CDR3 is built from 15 residues. Germline values: CDR1 SGHAT, CDR2 FQNNGV. The CDR3 nucleotides are TGTGCCAGCAGCTCCCGGACTAGCGGTGGAGAGACCCAGTACTTC. Translated, it gives CASSSRTSGGETQYF.

The CDR3 reads CASSLFTSTDTQYF. The CDR3, as DNA: TGTGCCAGCAGCTTATTTACTAGCACAGATACGCAGTATTTT. V gene TRBV7-8 combines with J gene TRBJ2-3; no definite D call. Trimming cost V 2 bases and J 0 bases, with 6 bases left between them. The CDR3 is 14 amino acids. The germline V gene encodes CDR1 SGHVS and CDR2 FQNEAQ.

The genes are TRBV6-5 and TRBJ2-1; D is unresolved. Germline V gives CDR1 MNHEY, CDR2 SVGAGI. This CDR3 contains 11 residues. V was trimmed by 11 bases and J by 5 bases, leaving 10 bases between them. The CDR3 region is CAAQYHNEQFF. CDR3 nucleotides: TGTGCCGCACAGTACCACAATGAGCAGTTCTTC.

The rearrangement joins TRBV4-3 to TRBJ2-1; TRBD2 matches 9 bases. The CDR3 runs 17 residues. CDR1 is LGHNA, CDR2 YSLEER, per germline. The ends lost 2 bases at V and 4 bases at J; junction bases unmatched: 9. The CDR3 spells CASSQYLGRGGYNEQFF. DNA of the CDR3: TGCGCCAGCAGCCAATACCTCGGGCGGGGGGGTTACAATGAGCAGTTCTTC.

The chain couples TRBV15 to TRBJ2-5, with 12 bases aligning to TRBD1. CDR3 length: 16 residues. V lost 2 bases, J lost 5 bases, and 6 bases stayed unmatched. Germline CDR1 and CDR2: LNHNV and YYDKDF (reference sequence). The CDR3 spells CATSRLTGTGGETQYF. In DNA, the CDR3 is TGTGCCACCAGCAGATTGACCGGGACAGGGGGCGAGACCCAGTACTTC.

The V and J genes are TRBV5-8 and TRBJ2-3, with 8 bases that match TRBD1. With V trimmed by 4 bases and J by 4 bases, 8 bases remained unmatched. The CDR3 is 15 amino acids. CDR1 is SGHTS and CDR2 is YDEGEE in the germline V gene. The CDR3 sequence is CASSPRTGRADTQYF. For the CDR3, the DNA is TGTGCCAGCAGCCCCAGGACAGGGCGGGCAGATACGCAGTATTTT.

The V and J genes are TRBV9 and TRBJ2-6; a weak D match, TRBD1 (5 bases). This CDR3 comprises 15 residues. Trimming left V 4 bases short and J 4 bases short, with 12 bases between. In germline, CDR1 is SGDLS, CDR2 YYNGEE. CDR3 DNA sequence: TGTGCCAGCAGCTCCTACAGGTCCGGGGCCAACGTCCTGACTTTC. Its protein is CASSSYRSGANVLTF.

The rearrangement links TRBV19 to TRBJ2-7, with 7 nucleotides matching TRBD1. The junction had 6 bases not matched to a gene; V was cut back by 7 bases and J by 0 bases. The CDR3 covers 14 residues. Germline CDR1 and CDR2: LNHDA and SQIVND (reference sequence). CDR3 residues: CASTRGTDSYEQYF. The CDR3, as DNA: TGTGCCAGTACTAGGGGGACAGACTCCTACGAGCAGTACTTC. Full variable domain (missing parts from reference TRBV19 and TRBJ2-7): DGGITQSPKYLFRKEGQNVTLSCEQNLNHDAMYWYRQDPGQGLRLIYYSQIVNDFQKGDIAEGYSVSREKKESFPLTVTSAQKNPTAFYLCASTRGTDSYEQYFGPGTRLTVT.

The chain employs TRBV5-4 and TRBJ1-4; 10 bases are a match to TRBD1. V shed 3 bases and J 5 bases; nucleotides not matched to a gene: 7. CDR1 is SGHNT, CDR2 YYREEE, per germline (reference sequence). The CDR3 contains 16 residues. The CDR3 protein is CASSSGGGQGNEKLFF. Here the CDR3 DNA reads TGTGCCAGCAGCTCCGGAGGGGGACAGGGGAATGAAAAACTGTTTTTT.

This rearrangement joins TRBV5-1 to TRBJ2-3; 13 nucleotides match TRBD2. The V gene's germline CDR1 is SGHRS and CDR2 YFSETQ. CDR3 size: 16 residues. V gave up 4 bases and J gave up 6 bases; unmatched junction bases: 8. DNA for the CDR3: TGCGCCAGCAGCATGGGGACTAGCGGGGAATTGGATACGCAGTATTTT. Its translation: CASSMGTSGELDTQYF.

The V call is TRBV6-1, the J call TRBJ2-3; D might be TRBD1 (5 bases). The CDR3 is 18 residues long. V lost 1 base to trimming and J lost 0 bases, with 17 bases between them. Germline V CDR1 and CDR2: MNHNS, SASEGT. The CDR3 spells CASSEDLTGRPSTDTQYF. The CDR3 DNA sequence: TGTGCCAGCAGTGAAGACCTCACAGGACGTCCTAGCACAGATACGCAGTATTTT.